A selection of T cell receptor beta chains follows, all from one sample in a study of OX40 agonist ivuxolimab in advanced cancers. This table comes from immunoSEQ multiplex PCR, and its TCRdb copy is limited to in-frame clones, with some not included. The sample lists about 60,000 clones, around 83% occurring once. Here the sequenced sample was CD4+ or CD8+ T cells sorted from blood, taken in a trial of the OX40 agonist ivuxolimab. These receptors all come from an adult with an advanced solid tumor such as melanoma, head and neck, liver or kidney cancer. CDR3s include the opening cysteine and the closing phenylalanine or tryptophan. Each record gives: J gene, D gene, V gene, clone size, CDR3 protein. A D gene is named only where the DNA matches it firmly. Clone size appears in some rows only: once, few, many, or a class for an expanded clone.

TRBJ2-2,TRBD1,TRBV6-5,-,CASSLTGPGELFF
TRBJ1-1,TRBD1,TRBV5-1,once,CASSAGQALNTEAFF
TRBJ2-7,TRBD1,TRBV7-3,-,CASSKPGQSRGEQYF
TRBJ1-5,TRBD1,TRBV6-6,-,CASSWDRGKNQPQHF
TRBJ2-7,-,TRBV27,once,CASSQAGTASYEQYF
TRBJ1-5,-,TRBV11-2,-,CASSLASLSNQPQHF
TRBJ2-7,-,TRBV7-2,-,CASSLMGTEGYEQYF
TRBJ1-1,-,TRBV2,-,CASSLQGGNTEAFF
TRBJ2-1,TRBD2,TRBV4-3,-,CASSRQALGLAFRRSYNEQFF
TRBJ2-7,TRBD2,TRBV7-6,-,CASSLGEGSSYEQYF
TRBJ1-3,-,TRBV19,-,CASRSMNTIYF
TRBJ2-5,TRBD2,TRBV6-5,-,CASSLLTGGGETQYF
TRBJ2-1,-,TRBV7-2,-,CASIRTIAGGRGEQFF
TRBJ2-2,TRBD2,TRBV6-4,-,CASARDYDTGELFF
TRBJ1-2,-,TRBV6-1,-,CASSERDYGYTF
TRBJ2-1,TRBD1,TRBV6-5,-,CASTGGQGFNEQFF
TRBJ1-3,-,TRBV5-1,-,CASSLISGGFSGNTIYF
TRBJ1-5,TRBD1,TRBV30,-,CAWSVRGQGGGQPQHF